Below, 13 T cell receptor beta chains from the same sample are listed, as sequenced in a study of T cells in localized non-small cell lung cancer. Profiling relied on immunoSEQ multiplex PCR, and the TCRdb table lists in-frame clones only, not all of them. This repertoire shows about 43,000 clones, 91% found once; its top ten account for over 9.5%. Sequences were derived from PBMCs, sampled before any cancer treatment. All receptors derive from a woman aged 40 to 75 with stage II lung adenocarcinoma.

J is TRBJ2-7 and V is TRBV6-6; TRBD1 matches 11 bases. This CDR3 comprises 15 residues. V shed 2 bases, J shed 4 bases, and the junction held 4 bases outside the gene matches. Germline V CDR1 and CDR2: MNHNY, SVGAGI (reference sequence). CDR3 sequence (DNA): TGTGCCAGCAGTTACCCGGGACAGGGGGGGTACGAGCAGTACTTC. As protein: CASSYPGQGGYEQYF.

The V gene is TRBV28, the J gene TRBJ1-4; TRBD1 is a possible D gene (5 bases). Per germline, CDR1 MDHEN and CDR2 SYDVKM. V was cut by 1 base and J by 8 bases, with 14 bases left in between. This CDR3 has 15 residues. The CDR3 DNA reads as TGTGCCAGCAGTTTATTGGGCAGGGACTCCGAAAAACTGTTTTTT. Amino acids: CASSLLGRDSEKLFF.

This chain uses TRBV6-6 with TRBJ1-1; D is unresolved. The CDR3 sequence is 12 residues long. The V end was cut by 2 bases, the J end by 10 bases, with 11 bases between. The germline V gene encodes CDR1 MNHNY and CDR2 SVGAGI (reference sequence). Here the CDR3 DNA reads TGTGCCAGCAGTTACATGAACGATCGAGCTTTCTTT. Protein product: CASSYMNDRAFF.

The chain combines TRBV6-6 with TRBJ2-1; 10 bases agree with TRBD2. This CDR3 contains 16 residues. CDR1 and CDR2 (germline): MNHNY, SVGAGI (reference sequence). Germline trimming cut 5 bases from V and 2 bases from J; bases unmatched to any gene: 6. CDR3 DNA sequence: TGTGCCAGCAGTAAACAAGCGGGGGGGACCTACAATGAGCAGTTCTTC. This translates into CASSKQAGGTYNEQFF.

The chain uses TRBV28 and TRBJ2-7, with 14 bases identical to TRBD2. Germline CDR1 MDHEN, CDR2 SYDVKM. The CDR3 extends over 19 amino acids. V was clipped by 6 bases and J by 0 bases; unmatched bases: 13. The CDR3 protein is CASSFFGAGLAGASYEQYF. CDR3 DNA: TGTGCCAGCAGCTTTTTTGGCGCGGGACTAGCGGGAGCCTCCTACGAGCAGTACTTC.

J is TRBJ2-3 and V is TRBV10-1, with D tentatively TRBD1 or TRBD2 (5 bases each). V lost 6 bases and J 2 bases, leaving 15 bases between the germline ends. Germline V lookup: CDR1 WNHNN, CDR2 SYGVQD (reference sequence). The CDR3 sequence is 15 residues long. CDR3 residues: CASSLEEGVTDTQYF. CDR3 DNA sequence: TGCGCCAGCAGCTTGGAGGAAGGGGTCACAGATACGCAGTATTTT.

A remark on this clone: Distinct nucleotide sequences in the sample also encode this CDR3. The DNA of the CDR3 is TGTGCCAGCAGTTTAGGCGCTCAGCCCCAGCATTTT. It is translated as CASSLGAQPQHF. The chain uses TRBV28 and TRBJ1-5; D gene ambiguous. Trimming pared 2 bases from V and 6 bases from J, leaving 5 bases between. Looked up from germline, CDR1 is MDHEN and CDR2 is SYDVKM. The CDR3 has 12 amino acids.

The J gene is TRBJ1-5, the V gene TRBV21-1. TRBV21-1 is marked as a pseudogene. CDR3 length equals 14 residues. CDR3 sequence: CASSKAWVDQPQHF. CDR3 DNA sequence: TGTGCCAGCAGCAAAGCGTGGGTCGATCAGCCCCAGCATTTT.

This chain connects TRBV6-5 to TRBJ2-7; D may match TRBD1 or TRBD2 (5 bases each). CDR1 and CDR2 (germline): MNHEY, SVGAGI. The CDR3 is 15 amino acids. Trimming left V 6 bases short and J 7 bases short, with 22 bases between. The CDR3 DNA follows: TGTGCCAGCAGCCCGCTGGGGGAGCGGCCCTCGGAGCAGTACTTC. Translated: CASSPLGERPSEQYF.

The chain employs TRBV6-5 and TRBJ1-2, with 10 bases lining up with TRBD1. This CDR3 is built from 15 residues. V dropped 5 bases and J dropped 4; count of bases not matched to a gene: 7. Germline V CDR1 and CDR2: MNHEY, SVGAGI. The CDR3 is CASSPVGTGAYGYTF. As DNA, the CDR3 is TGTGCCAGCAGTCCCGTGGGGACAGGGGCCTATGGCTACACCTTC.

This chain links TRBV19 with TRBJ1-3; 7 nucleotides line up with TRBD1. There are 15 residues in the CDR3. From germline, CDR1 is LNHDA and CDR2 SQIVND (reference sequence). The V segment lost 6 bases and the J segment 4 bases; nucleotides outside the gene matches: 9. The CDR3 bases are TGTGCCAGTAGCCCGACAGGGACCTCCGGAAACACCATATATTTT. This gives the protein CASSPTGTSGNTIYF. Full variable domain (remainder filled in from reference TRBV19 and TRBJ1-3): DGGITQSPKYLFRKEGQNVTLSCEQNLNHDAMYWYRQDPGQGLRLIYYSQIVNDFQKGDIAEGYSVSREKKESFPLTVTSAQKNPTAFYLCASSPTGTSGNTIYFGEGSWLTVV.

The count of this clone is one. The chain couples TRBV25-1 to TRBJ1-6; TRBD1 is a possible D gene (6 bases). CDR3 length: 17 amino acids. CDR1 is MGHDK, CDR2 SYGVNS, per germline. The V end lost 2 bases, the J end lost 1 base, and 12 bases lay between the germline ends. The CDR3 bases are TGTGCCAGCAGTGAAGGGGGCTATTGGTCCTATAATTCACCCCTCCACTTT. Protein sequence: CASSEGGYWSYNSPLHF.

The chain combines TRBV6-6 with TRBJ2-2, with 11 bases that match TRBD1. This CDR3 contains 16 residues. Trimming removed 4 bases from V and 6 bases from J; junction bases left unmatched: 7. Germline lookup yields CDR1 MNHNY and CDR2 SVGAGI (reference sequence). For the CDR3, the DNA is TGTGCCAGCAGTTCCACCGGGACAGGGGGTTCCGGGGAGCTGTTTTTT. It translates to CASSSTGTGGSGELFF.